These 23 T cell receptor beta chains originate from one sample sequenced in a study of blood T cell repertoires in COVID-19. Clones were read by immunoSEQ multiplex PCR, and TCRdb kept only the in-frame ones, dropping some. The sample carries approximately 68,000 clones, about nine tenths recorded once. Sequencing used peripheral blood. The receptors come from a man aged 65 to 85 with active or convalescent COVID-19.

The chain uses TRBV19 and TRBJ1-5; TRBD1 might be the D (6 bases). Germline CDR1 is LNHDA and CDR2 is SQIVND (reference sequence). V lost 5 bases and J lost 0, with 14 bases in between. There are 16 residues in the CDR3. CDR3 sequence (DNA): TGTGCCAGTAGTTTCGGACAGCGACATAGCAATCAGCCCCAGCATTTT. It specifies CASSFGQRHSNQPQHF.

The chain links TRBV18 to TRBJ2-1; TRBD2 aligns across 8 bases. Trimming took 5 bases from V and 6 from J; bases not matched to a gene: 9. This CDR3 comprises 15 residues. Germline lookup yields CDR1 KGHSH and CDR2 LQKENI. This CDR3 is CASSESSGIFNEQFF. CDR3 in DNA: TGTGCCAGCTCAGAGAGTAGCGGGATCTTCAATGAGCAGTTCTTC.

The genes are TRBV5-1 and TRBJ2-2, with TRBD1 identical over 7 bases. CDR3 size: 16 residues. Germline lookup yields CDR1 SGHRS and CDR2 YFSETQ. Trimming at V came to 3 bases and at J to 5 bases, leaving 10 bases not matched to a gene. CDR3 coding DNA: TGCGCCAGCAGCTGGGCCGGACAGGACGTGACCGGGGAGCTGTTTTTT. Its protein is CASSWAGQDVTGELFF.

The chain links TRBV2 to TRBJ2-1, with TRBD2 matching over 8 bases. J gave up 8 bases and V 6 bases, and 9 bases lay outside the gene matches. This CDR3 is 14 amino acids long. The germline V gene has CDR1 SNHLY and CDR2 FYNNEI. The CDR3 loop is CASRTRAGGHEQFF. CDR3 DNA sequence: TGTGCCAGCAGGACCCGGGCGGGAGGACATGAGCAGTTCTTC.

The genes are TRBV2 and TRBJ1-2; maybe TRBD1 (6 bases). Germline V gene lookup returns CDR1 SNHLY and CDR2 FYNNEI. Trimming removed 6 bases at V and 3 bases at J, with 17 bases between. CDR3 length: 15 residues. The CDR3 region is CASSAAPAGDYGYTF. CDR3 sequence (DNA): TGTGCCAGCAGCGCAGCGCCGGCAGGGGACTATGGCTACACCTTC.

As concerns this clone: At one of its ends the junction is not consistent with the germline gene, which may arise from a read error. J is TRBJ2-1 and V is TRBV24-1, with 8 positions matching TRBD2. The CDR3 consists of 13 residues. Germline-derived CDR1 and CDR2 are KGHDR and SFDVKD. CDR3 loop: CATRAGGYNEQFF. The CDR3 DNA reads TGTGCGACCAGGGCGGGGGGCTACAATGAGCAGTTCTTC.

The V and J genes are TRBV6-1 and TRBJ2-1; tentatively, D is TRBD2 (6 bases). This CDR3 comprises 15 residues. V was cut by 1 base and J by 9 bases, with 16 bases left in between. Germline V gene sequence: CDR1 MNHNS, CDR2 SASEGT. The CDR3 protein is CASSEGYTTEGEQFF. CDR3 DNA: TGTGCCAGCAGTGAAGGGTACACTACGGAGGGTGAGCAGTTCTTC.

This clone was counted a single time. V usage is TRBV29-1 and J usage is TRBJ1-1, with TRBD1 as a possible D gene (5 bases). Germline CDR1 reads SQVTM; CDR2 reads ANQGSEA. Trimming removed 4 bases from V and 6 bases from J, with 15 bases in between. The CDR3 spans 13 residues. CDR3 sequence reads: CSVVGGGIAEAFF. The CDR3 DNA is TGCAGCGTTGTGGGGGGAGGGATCGCTGAAGCTTTCTTT.

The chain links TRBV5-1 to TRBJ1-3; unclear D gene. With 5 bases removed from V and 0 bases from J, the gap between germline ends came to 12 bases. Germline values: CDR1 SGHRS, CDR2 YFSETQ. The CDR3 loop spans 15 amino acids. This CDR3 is CASRNDINSGNTIYF. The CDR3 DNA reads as TGCGCCAGCAGAAACGACATTAACTCTGGAAACACCATATATTTT.

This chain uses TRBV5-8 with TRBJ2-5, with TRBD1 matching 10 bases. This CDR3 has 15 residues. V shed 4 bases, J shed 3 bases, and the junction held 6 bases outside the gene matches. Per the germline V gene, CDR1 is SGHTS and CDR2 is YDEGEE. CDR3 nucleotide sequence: TGTGCCAGCAGCCAGGGGGGGACAGGGGAAGAGACCCAGTACTTC. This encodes CASSQGGTGEETQYF.

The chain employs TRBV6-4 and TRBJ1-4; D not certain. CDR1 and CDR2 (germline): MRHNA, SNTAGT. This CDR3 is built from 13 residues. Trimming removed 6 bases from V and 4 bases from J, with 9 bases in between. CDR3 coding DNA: TGTGCCAGCAGCCGGGATTTTAATGAAAAACTGTTTTTT. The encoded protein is CASSRDFNEKLFF.

This chain's CDR3 is CSASTLVLVAQHF. The CDR3 DNA follows: TGCAGTGCTAGTACTTTAGTGCTGGTGGCCCAGCATTTT. This chain uses TRBV20-1 with TRBJ1-5; D remains unclear. V lost 3 bases, J lost 11 bases, and 17 bases lay in between. CDR3 length equals 13 residues. Germline V gene sequence: CDR1 DFQATT, CDR2 SNEGSKA (reference sequence).

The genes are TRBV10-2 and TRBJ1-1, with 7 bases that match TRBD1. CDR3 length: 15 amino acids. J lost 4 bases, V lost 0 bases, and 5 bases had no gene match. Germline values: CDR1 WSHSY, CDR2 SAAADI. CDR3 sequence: CASSESVGGFTEAFF. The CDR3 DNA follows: TGCGCCAGCAGTGAGTCAGTAGGGGGCTTCACTGAAGCTTTCTTT.

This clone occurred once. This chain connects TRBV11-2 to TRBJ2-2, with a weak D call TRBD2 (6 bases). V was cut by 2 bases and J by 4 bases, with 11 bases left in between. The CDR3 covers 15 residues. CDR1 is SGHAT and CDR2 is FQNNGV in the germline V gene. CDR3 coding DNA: TGTGCCAGCAGCTTAAACCACGGGAGCACCGGGGAGCTGTTTTTT. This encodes CASSLNHGSTGELFF.

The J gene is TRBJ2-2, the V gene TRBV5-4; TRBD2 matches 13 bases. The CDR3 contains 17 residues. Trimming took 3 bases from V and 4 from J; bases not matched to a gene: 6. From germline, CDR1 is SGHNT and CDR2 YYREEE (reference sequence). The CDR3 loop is CASSSGTSGKGTGELFF. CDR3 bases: TGTGCCAGCAGCTCCGGGACTAGCGGGAAGGGCACCGGGGAGCTGTTTTTT.

The CDR3 spells CASSPPTGETQYF. The DNA for the CDR3 is TGTGCCAGCAGTCCCCCGACTGGGGAGACCCAGTACTTC. This chain links TRBV2 with TRBJ2-5; D unclear. Trimming took 5 bases from V and 5 from J, leaving 12 bases between them. This CDR3 is built from 13 residues. The V gene's germline CDR1 is SNHLY and CDR2 FYNNEI.

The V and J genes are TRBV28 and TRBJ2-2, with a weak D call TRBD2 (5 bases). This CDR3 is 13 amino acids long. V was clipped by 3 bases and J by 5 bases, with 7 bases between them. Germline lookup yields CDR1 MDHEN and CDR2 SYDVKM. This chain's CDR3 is CASSFEGTGELFF. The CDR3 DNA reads TGTGCCAGCAGTTTCGAGGGAACCGGGGAGCTGTTTTTT.

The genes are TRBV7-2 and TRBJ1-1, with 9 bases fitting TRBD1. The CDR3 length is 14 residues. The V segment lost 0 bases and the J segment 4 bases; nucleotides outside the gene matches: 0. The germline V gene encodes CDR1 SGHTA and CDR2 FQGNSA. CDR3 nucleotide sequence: TGTGCCAGCAGCTTAGCGGGACAGGGCACTGAAGCTTTCTTT. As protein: CASSLAGQGTEAFF.

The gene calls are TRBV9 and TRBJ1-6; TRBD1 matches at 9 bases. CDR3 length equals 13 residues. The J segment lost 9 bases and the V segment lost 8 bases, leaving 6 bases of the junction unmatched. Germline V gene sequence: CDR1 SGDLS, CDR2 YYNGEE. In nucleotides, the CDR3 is TGTGCCAGTACCCGGGACAGGGCTTCACCCCTCCACTTT. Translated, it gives CASTRDRASPLHF.

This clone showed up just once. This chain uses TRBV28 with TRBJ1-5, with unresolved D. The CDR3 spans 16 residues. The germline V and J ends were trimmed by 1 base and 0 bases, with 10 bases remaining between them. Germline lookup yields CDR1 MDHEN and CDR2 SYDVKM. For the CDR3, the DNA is TGTGCCAGCAGTTTATTTCCCGGGTATAGCAATCAGCCCCAGCATTTT. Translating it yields CASSLFPGYSNQPQHF.

The CDR3, as DNA: TGTGCCAGTCCCGAAGGCAGGGTGAACACTGAAGCTTTCTTT. It encodes CASPEGRVNTEAFF. The rearrangement links TRBV6-5 to TRBJ1-1; D may be TRBD1 (5 bases). The CDR3 runs to 14 residues. V was clipped by 9 bases and J by 0 bases, with 14 bases between them. Germline-derived CDR1 and CDR2 are MNHEY and SVGAGI.

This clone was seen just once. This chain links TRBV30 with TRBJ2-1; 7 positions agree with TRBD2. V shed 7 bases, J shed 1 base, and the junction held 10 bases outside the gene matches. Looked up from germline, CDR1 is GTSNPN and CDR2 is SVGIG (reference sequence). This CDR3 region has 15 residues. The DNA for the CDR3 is TGTGCCTTACAAATCGGACTAGTTTCCTACAATGAGCAGTTCTTC. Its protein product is CALQIGLVSYNEQFF.

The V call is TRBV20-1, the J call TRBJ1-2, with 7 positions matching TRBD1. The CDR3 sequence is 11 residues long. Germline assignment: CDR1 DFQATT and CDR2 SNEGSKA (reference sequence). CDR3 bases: TGCGGCAGGGGGGCTAACTATGGCTACACCTTC. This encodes CGRGANYGYTF.